These T cell receptor beta chains were read from a single sample in a study of blood T cells in healthy people across ages. Using its own MiXCR run on the 5' RACE reads, TCRdb lists one record per CDR3 protein. The sample lists some 900,000 distinct CDR3 sequences, around 48% occurring once. Sample: blood. Source of these receptors: a man aged 30 to 45 in good health. The CDR3 runs from the conserved cysteine through the conserved F or W. D genes are given only for firm matches. Some rows mark clone size as missing; the rest say once, few, many or name a class of expanded clone.

>few|NA|TRBV7-8|TRBJ1-1
TGTGCCAGCAGCGGCCGTTGGGCCACTGAAGCTTTCTTT
CASSGRWATEAFF
>NA|NA|TRBV11-3|TRBJ1-1
TGTGCCAGCAGCTATACAGGGCCGAACACTGAAGCTTTCTTT
CASSYTGPNTEAFF
>NA|NA|TRBV4-2|TRBJ1-2
TGTGCCAGCAGCCAAGAGGGTGGAAGGGGAGTCGATGGCTACACCTTC
CASSQEGGRGVDGYTF
>NA|TRBD2|TRBV15|TRBJ2-3
TGTGCCACCAGCAGAGATACGAGACTAGCAGCAGATACGCAGTATTTT
CATSRDTRLAADTQYF
>many|TRBD1|TRBV6-1|TRBJ2-4
TGTGCCAGCAGTGGGGGACAGGGTGGGAGGAACATTCAGTACTTC
CASSGGQGGRNIQYF
>NA|TRBD1|TRBV27|TRBJ2-1
TGTGCCAGCAGTCCCTGGGAACAGGGGTTGTACAATGAGCAGTTCTTC
CASSPWEQGLYNEQFF
>few|NA|TRBV28|TRBJ2-7
TGTGCCAGCAGAGACGCCTACGAGCAGTACTTC
CASRDAYEQYF
>NA|NA|TRBV7-2|TRBJ2-5
TGTGCCAGCAGCTTAGCAGGGAGTCCCCAAGAGACCCAGTACTTC
CASSLAGSPQETQYF
>NA|NA|TRBV5-1|TRBJ2-7
TGCGCCAGCAGCTTGTCAAGGCTGACCTACGAGCAGTACTTC
CASSLSRLTYEQYF
>NA|TRBD1|TRBV2|TRBJ2-1
TGTGCCAGCAAAAAGACAGGGAGCTCCTACAATGAGCAGTTCTTC
CASKKTGSSYNEQFF
>NA|NA|TRBV29-1|TRBJ1-2
TGCAGCGTCGCGGCCCCGAGTGGCTACACCTTC
CSVAAPSGYTF
>NA|TRBD1|TRBV15|TRBJ2-3
TGTGCCACCAGCAGATCCGGGACAGTTACTGTTTATACGCAGTATTTT
CATSRSGTVTVYTQYF
>few|NA|TRBV29-1|TRBJ1-1
TGCAGCGGCGTGGAGAACACTGAAGCTTTCTTT
CSGVENTEAFF
>NA|TRBD1|TRBV6-6|TRBJ2-2
TGTGCCAGCACCTCGCAGGGGGCCAGCACCGGGGAGCTGTTTTTT
CASTSQGASTGELFF
>NA|NA|TRBV4-3|TRBJ2-2
TGCGCCAGCAGCCAAGAGTCTTGGGGGACCGGGGAGCTGTTTTTT
CASSQESWGTGELFF
>NA|TRBD1|TRBV3-1|TRBJ1-1
TGTGCCAGCAGAACGGGGGACAGGGAAGCTTTCTTT
CASRTGDREAFF
>few|NA|TRBV5-1|TRBJ1-1
TGCGCCAGCTTCGGGGACGTGGGGGGCACTGAAGCTTTCTTT
CASFGDVGGTEAFF
>many|NA|TRBV5-1|TRBJ1-2
TGCGCCAGCAGCAAGGGTGACTATGGCTACACCTTC
CASSKGDYGYTF
>NA|TRBD2|TRBV2|TRBJ2-3
TGTGCCAGCACCCGGGGACTAGCCACGGGGGATACGCAGTATTTT
CASTRGLATGDTQYF
>few|TRBD2|TRBV5-1|TRBJ2-1
TGCGCCAGCAGAATAGGAGCGGGGGGAAACAACAATGAGCAGTTCTTC
CASRIGAGGNNNEQFF
>once|TRBD2|TRBV4-2|TRBJ2-1
TGTGCCAGCAGCCAAGATCCCCTTCTTACTAGCGGGTCCAATGAGCAGTTCTTC
CASSQDPLLTSGSNEQFF
>few|TRBD2|TRBV9|TRBJ2-5
TGTGCCAGCAGCATCGGACTAGCGGGGGGTCGGGAGACCCAGTACTTC
CASSIGLAGGRETQYF
>few|NA|TRBV12-3/TRBV12-4|TRBJ2-1
TGTGCCAGCACCAGGTCGAATGAGCAGTTCTTC
CASTRSNEQFF
>NA|TRBD2|TRBV30|TRBJ2-3
TGTGCCTGGACCCCGACCTCTAGCGGGGTATATACGCAGTATTTT
CAWTPTSSGVYTQYF
>few|TRBD1|TRBV9|TRBJ1-2
TGTGCCAGCAGCGCGACAGGGAGCCATGGCTACACCTTC
CASSATGSHGYTF
>NA|NA|TRBV12-3/TRBV12-4|TRBJ2-3
TGTGCCAGACTAGCTGGGGATACGCAGTATTTT
CARLAGDTQYF
>few|NA|TRBV6-1|TRBJ2-1
TGTGCCAGCGGACCGGACGGCTACAATGAGCAGTTCTTC
CASGPDGYNEQFF
>few|TRBD1|TRBV4-1|TRBJ2-1
TGCGCCAGCAGCCTTGCAGGATCGCGACAGGGGGGTGAGCAGTTCTTC
CASSLAGSRQGGEQFF